These 8 T cell receptor beta chains originate from one sample sequenced in a study of T cells in Graves' hyperthyroidism and ophthalmopathy. Amplification targeted TCR beta CDR3 regions from RNA transcripts. HTBI primers were used for first-round RT-PCR of the TCR CDR3. TCRdb ran MiXCR on the multiplex PCR reads and lists one entry per CDR3 protein. The table records around 700,000 distinct CDR3 sequences, under 20% of them present only once. The sample taken for sequencing was blood. These receptors all come from a woman in her fifties or sixties with Graves' hyperthyroidism that later progressed to Graves' ophthalmopathy.

This chain joins TRBV19 and TRBJ2-1; D unresolved. Germline lookup yields CDR1 LNHDA and CDR2 SQIVND (reference sequence). The CDR3 extends over 15 amino acids. V lost 1 base to trimming and J lost 3 bases, with 10 bases between them. In nucleotides, the CDR3 is TGTGCCAGTAGTATAGGCCAAAATCTCTACAATGAGCAGTTCTTC. This sequence encodes CASSIGQNLYNEQFF.

This chain uses TRBV6-2 or TRBV6-3 with TRBJ1-5; D gene ambiguous. From germline, CDR1 is MNHEY and CDR2 SVGEGT. The CDR3 extends over 13 amino acids. V lost 7 bases, J lost 4 bases, and 11 bases lay in between. The chain's CDR3 is CASTRWQNQPQHF. CDR3 coding DNA: TGTGCCAGCACTAGGTGGCAAAATCAGCCCCAGCATTTT.

This clonotype has more than one count but fewer than ten. This rearrangement joins TRBV5-1 to TRBJ2-3; 7 bases line up with TRBD1. With V trimmed by 0 bases and J by 2 bases, 6 bases remained unmatched. Germline V gene lookup returns CDR1 SGHRS and CDR2 YFSETQ. This CDR3 contains 16 residues. CDR3 sequence (DNA): TGCGCCAGCAGCTTGGACAGGGGACAAAACACAGATACGCAGTATTTT. Translation gives CASSLDRGQNTDTQYF. The variable domain in full, completed from reference TRBV5-1 and TRBJ2-3, reads KAGVTQTPRYLIKTRGQQVTLSCSPISGHRSVSWYQQTPGQGLQFLFEYFSETQRNKGNFPGRFSGRQFSNSRSEMNVSTLELGDSALYLCASSLDRGQNTDTQYFGPGTRLTVL.

V and J are TRBV20-1 and TRBJ1-3, with no clear D. The germline V and J ends were trimmed by 6 bases and 0 bases, with 9 bases remaining between them. CDR3 length: 13 residues. Germline V gene data show CDR1 as DFQATT and CDR2 as SNEGSKA (reference sequence). The CDR3 DNA follows: TGCAGTGCCCGGTCCCTCTCTGGAAACACCATATATTTT. It codes for CSARSLSGNTIYF.

This clonotype was seen a handful of times. CDR3 DNA sequence: TGCGCCAGCAGCCAAGGTCACGATTCTCGGACAGGGGGAGGGCCCCAGCATTTT. Translation: CASSQGHDSRTGGGPQHF. V and J are TRBV4-1 and TRBJ1-5; 10 bases align to TRBD1. Germline V lookup: CDR1 MGHRA, CDR2 YSYEKL. CDR3 length: 18 residues. The trim removed 1 base at V and 9 bases at J, leaving 15 bases unmatched.

The chain uses TRBV11-3 and TRBJ1-1; D not resolved. Germline-derived CDR1 and CDR2 are SGHNT and YENEEA. CDR3 length: 13 amino acids. V was clipped by 5 bases and J by 3 bases, with 10 bases between them. CDR3 in DNA: TGTGCCAGCAGCCAGGACTTGCACACTGAAGCTTTCTTT. Protein: CASSQDLHTEAFF.

In this sample, this clonotype turned up a few times. This chain links TRBV6-5 with TRBJ2-7, with D possibly being TRBD1 (7 bases). V lost 0 bases and J lost 4, with 22 bases in between. CDR3 length: 18 amino acids. The germline gives CDR1 MNHEY, CDR2 SVGAGI. The CDR3 region is CASSYSRFDRAEGYEQYF. CDR3 sequence (DNA): TGTGCCAGCAGTTACTCGAGATTCGACAGGGCGGAGGGGTACGAGCAGTACTTC.

V usage is TRBV6-1 and J usage is TRBJ1-5; perhaps TRBD1 as D (5 bases). Germline lookup yields CDR1 MNHNS and CDR2 SASEGT. V lost 6 bases and J lost 1, with 13 bases in between. This CDR3 comprises 15 residues. CDR3 sequence: CASSRARGSNQPQHF. The CDR3 region has the DNA TGTGCCAGCAGCCGCGCCCGGGGGAGCAATCAGCCCCAGCATTTT.